A single T cell receptor (beta chain) is shown here with its context. The repertoire was sequenced with immunoSEQ multiplex PCR; TCRdb's copy has only in-frame clones and lacks some. The repertoire consists of about 120,000 clones, with about nine tenths occurring once and the leading ten covering 5.5%. The data stem from a study of control samples from healthy donors and cancer patients. Germline lookup yields CDR1 SEHNR and CDR2 FQNEAQ (reference sequence). The length of the CDR3 is 15 residues. V dropped 6 bases and J dropped 4; count of bases not matched to a gene: 11. This receptor was obtained from a man between 18 and 35 years old in good health. Input material: blood. The chain has TRBV7-9 and TRBJ1-1, with 7 bases lining up with TRBD1. CDR3 protein: CASSVRDSRSTEAFF. The CDR3 DNA sequence: TGTGCCAGCAGTGTTCGGGACAGCCGGAGCACTGAAGCTTTCTTT.